The clone carrying this T cell receptor beta chain appeared a few times. Antigen unknown. The data originate from a study of response to subunit inactivated influenza vaccine. TCRdb redid the calling of the RT-PCR reads with MiXCR, one entry per CDR3 protein. This table has a few hundred thousand distinct CDR3 sequences, 12% to 15% appearing once. Whole-study findings and limits: Authors proposed each seasonal influenza vaccination draws in few new T cells.

Sequencing was performed on PBMCs from blood, taken 11 to 12 days after vaccination. This sequence originates from a man aged 50-59 years who received an inactivated influenza vaccine.

The DNA of the CDR3 is TGTGCCAGCAGTAGGGACACCGTCGAGTCCGGGGAGCTGTTTTTT. Its translation: CASSRDTVESGELFF. J is TRBJ2-2 and V is TRBV2; possible D gene TRBD1, 6 bases. Germline V gives CDR1 SNHLY, CDR2 FYNNEI. The V gene lost 5 bases and the J gene lost 6 bases, with 16 bases spanning the gap. This CDR3 is built from 15 residues.